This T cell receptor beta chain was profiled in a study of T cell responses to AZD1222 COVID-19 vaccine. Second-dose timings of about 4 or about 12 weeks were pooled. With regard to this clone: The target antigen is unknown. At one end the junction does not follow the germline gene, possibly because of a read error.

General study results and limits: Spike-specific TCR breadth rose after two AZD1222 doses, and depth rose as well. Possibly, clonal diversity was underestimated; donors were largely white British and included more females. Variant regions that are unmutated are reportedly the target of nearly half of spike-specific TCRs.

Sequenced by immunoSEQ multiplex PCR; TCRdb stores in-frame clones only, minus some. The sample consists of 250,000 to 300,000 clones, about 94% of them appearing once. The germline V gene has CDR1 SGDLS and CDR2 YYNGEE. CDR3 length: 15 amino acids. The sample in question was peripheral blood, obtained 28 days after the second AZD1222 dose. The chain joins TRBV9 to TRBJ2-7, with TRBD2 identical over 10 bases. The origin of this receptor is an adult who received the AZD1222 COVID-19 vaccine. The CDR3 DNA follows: TGTGCCAGCAGCGCTAGCGGGAGCGCCTCCCACGAGCAGTACTTC. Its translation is CASSASGSASHEQYF.